The T cell receptor (beta chain) described here comes from a study of regulatory T cells in long-lasting Graves disease. Broader study findings: Among the persistent patients, 2,741 public clonotypes were shared, more than the 966 shared among new patients. Favoring TRBV28, TRBJ1-2 and TRBJ2-5 was a feature seen in persistent disease.

This clonotype has only a few counts. Its antigen remains unknown. Arm-PCR of CDR3 regions and iRepertoire HTBI primers were the basis on which TCR beta libraries were built. As originally analysed: In the combined samples, approximately 62 TRBV and fewer than 15 TRBJ segments were identified. TCRdb reprocessed the multiplex PCR reads via MiXCR and lists one record per CDR3 protein. What appears here as the V and J calls and clone size reflects TCRdb's work, not the paper's. The sample holds some 330,000 distinct CDR3 sequences, roughly 12% seen once. The CDR3 spans 16 residues. Per germline, CDR1 MDHEN and CDR2 SYDVKM. Deletions cut 8 bases from V and 2 bases from J, with 20 bases between. The time point denotes: newly diagnosed GD, antithyroid drugs for less than 3 months. Scientists built the TCR library using RNA that was extracted from PBMCs. In addition, the sample was reused for a study of T cells in Graves' hyperthyroidism and ophthalmopathy. This second study notes: From stable hyperthyroidism, ophthalmopathy was separated by a 13 V-J model.

The sequence came from a woman under 30 with Graves disease. The genes are TRBV28 and TRBJ2-3, with D perhaps TRBD1 (6 bases). This sample comprised peripheral blood mononuclear cells (PBMCs), obtained at new diagnosis, from a patient treated with antithyroid drugs. CDR3 DNA sequence: TGTGCCAGCGGGACCCTTCACCGGGACAACACAGATACGCAGTATTTT. Amino acid sequence: CASGTLHRDNTDTQYF.